This T cell receptor (beta chain) was captured by sequencing in a study of breast tumors, draining lymph nodes, adjacent tissues. Study-wide results and limits: Compared with lymph nodes, tumors were less diverse; compared with nontumor tissue, more.

There are 12 residues in the CDR3. In germline, CDR1 is DFQATT, CDR2 SNEGSKA (reference sequence). As regards this clonotype: Its matching antigen is unknown. A junction boundary mismatches the germline segment, possibly from a read error.

MiXCR, run by TCRdb on the multiplex PCR reads, gives a single entry per CDR3 protein. This table has 20,000 to 25,000 distinct CDR3 sequences, 64% appearing once. V and J are TRBV20-1 and TRBJ2-7; D ambiguous. The sequence derives from a female donor with breast cancer. Some clones in this sample may be carry-over from other donors' samples. Input material: tumor-adjacent breast tissue. CDR3 sequence: CSARDAAYEPYF. CDR3 coding DNA: TGCAGTGCTAGAGATGCCGCCTACGAGCCGTACTTC.